Following are 27 T cell receptor beta chains from one sample sequenced in a study of shared clonotypes between healthy human individuals (TCRdb year 2020). CD8 naive samples were CD45RO-negative cells positively selected for CCR7, giving a CD45RA+CCR7+ population that excluded TemRA cells. Library creation used the immunoSEQ multiplex PCR assay. TCRdb obtained this table from immuneACCESS and retained in-frame rearrangements with V and J assigned. These tables miss some clones; where compared with another copy, unresolved V genes account for less than half of the shortfall, and the remainder is unexplained. The sample table contains around 2,000,000 clones; only one count was recorded for about 94% of them. More than 0.95% of the sample lies in the top ten. The sample taken for sequencing was naive CD8+ T cells sorted from blood. The meaning of the sample's cell subset or site label: CD45RA+CCR7+. The receptors shown here come from a young man in good health.

The V and J genes are TRBV27 and TRBJ1-1; D is possibly TRBD1 (5 bases). CDR3 length equals 14 residues. The V end was cut by 4 bases, the J end by 5 bases, with 14 bases between. Germline loops: CDR1 MNHEY, CDR2 SMNVEV (reference sequence). The CDR3 protein is CASSSQDGWTEAFF. CDR3 DNA sequence: TGTGCCAGCAGTTCACAGGATGGTTGGACTGAAGCTTTCTTT.

The rearrangement joins TRBV5-6 to TRBJ1-2; no reliable D call. Germline values: CDR1 SGHDT, CDR2 YYEEEE. The CDR3 loop spans 12 amino acids. The V end was cut by 4 bases, the J end by 4 bases, with 8 bases between. The CDR3 loop is CASSGDFYGYTF. The CDR3 nucleotides are TGTGCCAGCAGCGGAGACTTCTATGGCTACACCTTC.

The chain combines TRBV27 with TRBJ1-4; 7 bases line up with TRBD1. Looked up from germline, CDR1 is MNHEY and CDR2 is SMNVEV (reference sequence). With 6 bases clipped from V and 8 bases from J, the junction kept 9 bases outside the gene matches. CDR3 length: 14 residues. CDR3 amino acids: CASRLTGREEKLFF. The CDR3 DNA reads as TGTGCCAGCAGATTGACAGGGAGGGAAGAAAAACTGTTTTTT.

CDR3 coding DNA: TGTGCCAGCAGTTGGGGAGGACCTAGCTCTGGAAACACCATATATTTT. Translated, it gives CASSWGGPSSGNTIYF. The chain is built from TRBV27 and TRBJ1-3; D unresolved. The germline V and J ends were trimmed by 4 bases and 0 bases, with 13 bases remaining between them. From germline, CDR1 is MNHEY and CDR2 SMNVEV (reference sequence). This CDR3 spans 16 amino acids.

The chain joins TRBV13 to TRBJ2-1, with 14 bases identical to TRBD2. This CDR3 spans 15 amino acids. Germline CDR1 and CDR2: PRHDT and FYEKMQ (reference sequence). V lost 4 bases to trimming and J lost 5 bases; unmatched junction nucleotides: 1. The CDR3 loop is CASSSGLAGDNEQFF. The CDR3 region has the DNA TGTGCCAGCAGCTCGGGACTAGCGGGGGACAATGAGCAGTTCTTC.

Regarding this clone: Other DNA sequences from this sample encode an identical CDR3 as well. This chain uses TRBV5-1 with TRBJ2-7; 7 positions match TRBD1. This CDR3 comprises 14 residues. The ends lost 3 bases at V and 2 bases at J; junction bases unmatched: 5. Germline CDR1 SGHRS, CDR2 YFSETQ. DNA for the CDR3: TGCGCCAGCAGCTGGGACAGCGGTCCCTACGAGCAGTACTTC. This encodes CASSWDSGPYEQYF.

This clone occurred once. The chain combines TRBV6-1 with TRBJ2-7; no clear D. The CDR3 covers 15 residues. Germline lookup yields CDR1 MNHNS and CDR2 SASEGT. Trimming removed 2 bases at V and 0 bases at J, with 11 bases between. CDR3 amino acids: CASSETAFLSYEQYF. In DNA form, the CDR3 reads TGTGCCAGCAGTGAAACGGCATTCCTCTCCTACGAGCAGTACTTC.

This clone was observed once. This chain joins TRBV7-9 and TRBJ2-7; D remains unclear. Looked up from germline, CDR1 is SEHNR and CDR2 is FQNEAQ (reference sequence). Trimming removed 5 bases at V and 4 bases at J, with 15 bases between. The CDR3 spans 14 residues. CDR3: CASSHPSLGYEQYF. The CDR3, as DNA: TGTGCCAGCAGCCACCCGTCGTTGGGGTACGAGCAGTACTTC.

The chain links TRBV5-6 to TRBJ1-5, with a weak D call TRBD1 (5 bases). Germline CDR1 is SGHDT and CDR2 is YYEEEE. V lost 3 bases, J lost 2 bases, and 18 bases lay in between. The CDR3 spans 17 residues. The chain's CDR3 is CASSYNMGGSGNQPQHF. The CDR3, as DNA: TGTGCCAGCAGCTATAATATGGGGGGTTCAGGCAATCAGCCCCAGCATTTT.

This chain joins TRBV18 and TRBJ1-6; possibly TRBD1 for D (5 bases). V was pared by 2 bases and J by 0 bases, with 11 bases between. This CDR3 has 17 residues. From germline, CDR1 is KGHSH and CDR2 LQKENI. The CDR3 bases are TGTGCCAGCTCACCATCGGGGGTGAGCTCCTATAATTCACCCCTCCACTTT. Amino acids: CASSPSGVSSYNSPLHF.

This clone appeared a few times. In the same sample, other DNA sequences code for this CDR3. V usage is TRBV15 and J usage is TRBJ2-2; D is possibly TRBD2 (6 bases). CDR1 LNHNV and CDR2 YYDKDF come from the germline V gene (reference sequence). Trimming removed 3 bases from V and 4 bases from J, with 6 bases in between. The CDR3 loop spans 13 amino acids. The CDR3 protein is CATSREGTGELFF. The DNA for the CDR3 is TGTGCCACCAGCAGGGAGGGCACCGGGGAGCTGTTTTTT.

The V and J genes are TRBV4-3 and TRBJ2-7, with TRBD2 matching 13 bases. Germline V CDR1 and CDR2: LGHNA, YSLEER. V shed 1 base and J 7 bases; nucleotides not matched to a gene: 4. The CDR3 length is 15 residues. CDR3 protein: CASSQGTSGSTEQYF. In nucleotides, the CDR3 is TGCGCCAGCAGCCAAGGGACTAGCGGGAGTACGGAGCAGTACTTC.

A remark on this clone: A much larger clone lies one base from this, so it may be a read error. At the DNA level, this CDR3 is encoded by other sequences in the same sample as well. The gene calls are TRBV11-2 and TRBJ2-7; no definite D call. This CDR3 comprises 10 residues. The V gene's germline CDR1 is SGHAT and CDR2 FQNNGV. With 1 base removed from V and 6 bases from J, the gap between germline ends came to 1 base. CDR3 region: CASSLGEQYF. CDR3 nucleotides: TGTGCCAGCAGCTTAGGCGAGCAGTACTTC. The whole variable domain, filled in from reference TRBV11-2 and TRBJ2-7, reads EAGVAQSPRYKIIEKRQSVAFWCNPISGHATLYWYQQILGQGPKLLIQFQNNGVVDDSQLPKDRFSAERLKGVDSTLKIQPAKLEDSAVYLCASSLGEQYFGPGTRLTVT.

The CDR3 sequence is CASSFGQGVTDTQYF. CDR3 DNA sequence: TGTGCCAGCAGTTTTGGTCAGGGAGTAACAGATACGCAGTATTTT. The chain employs TRBV27 and TRBJ2-3; possibly TRBD1 or TRBD2 for D (5 bases each). Between the trimmed V and J ends, which lost 3 bases and 3 bases, there was a span of 13 bases. The CDR3 is made up of 15 amino acids. Germline CDR1 and CDR2: MNHEY and SMNVEV (reference sequence).

V is TRBV30 and J is TRBJ2-7, with 7 bases aligning to TRBD1. From germline, CDR1 is GTSNPN and CDR2 SVGIG (reference sequence). The CDR3 is 15 residues long. J gave up 5 bases and V 3 bases, and 13 bases lay outside the gene matches. The CDR3 DNA sequence: TGTGCCTGGAGAGGCTTTTGGACAGGTCACCACGAGCAGTACTTC. Amino acid sequence: CAWRGFWTGHHEQYF. The entire variable domain, with the rest obtained from reference TRBV30 and TRBJ2-7, is as follows: SQTIHQWPATLVQPVGSPLSLECTVEGTSNPNLYWYRQAAGRGLQLLFYSVGIGQISSEVPQNLSASRPQDRQFILSSKKLLLSDSGFYLCAWRGFWTGHHEQYFGPGTRLTVT.

V and J are TRBV19 and TRBJ1-5; the D is unclear. The V end was cut by 6 bases, the J end by 1 base, with 13 bases between. Germline assignment: CDR1 LNHDA and CDR2 SQIVND (reference sequence). The CDR3 length is 15 residues. The CDR3 nucleotides read TGTGCCAGTAGCGTCGATGACGGGAGCAATCAGCCCCAGCATTTT. Its protein is CASSVDDGSNQPQHF.

The chain employs TRBV6-5 and TRBJ1-2; D may be TRBD1 (5 bases). The CDR3 sequence is 14 residues long. Trimming left V 0 bases short and J 4 bases short, with 9 bases between. In germline, CDR1 is MNHEY, CDR2 SVGAGI. Here the CDR3 reads CASSYSWGGYGYTF. The CDR3, as DNA: TGTGCCAGCAGTTACTCGTGGGGGGGCTATGGCTACACCTTC.

About this clone: The same CDR3 can be traced to other DNA sequences in this sample. The rearrangement uses TRBV9 and TRBJ2-7, with no clear D. There are 13 residues in the CDR3. Per germline, CDR1 SGDLS and CDR2 YYNGEE. The V and J ends lost 0 bases and 6 bases respectively, with 10 bases between them. Written as DNA, the CDR3 is TGTGCCAGCAGCGTAGGGGGATCAACCGAGCAGTACTTC. Translating gives CASSVGGSTEQYF. The whole variable domain, filled in from reference TRBV9 and TRBJ2-7, reads DSGVTQTPKHLITATGQRVTLRCSPRSGDLSVYWYQQSLDQGLQFLIQYYNGEERAKGNILERFSAQQFPDLHSELNLSSLELGDSALYFCASSVGGSTEQYFGPGTRLTVT.

Points on this clone: Other DNA sequences in this sample translate to the same CDR3. DNA of the CDR3: TGTGCCAGCAGTTTTGCGGGGGGCTACGAGCAGTACTTC. It codes for CASSFAGGYEQYF. This chain uses TRBV27 with TRBJ2-7, with 8 bases aligning to TRBD2. The ends lost 3 bases at V and 3 bases at J; junction bases unmatched: 1. Germline loops: CDR1 MNHEY, CDR2 SMNVEV (reference sequence). CDR3 length equals 13 residues.

Comments on this clone: At the DNA level, this CDR3 is encoded by other sequences in the same sample as well. The chain carries TRBV2 and TRBJ2-7; TRBD1 matches at 9 bases. V was pared by 5 bases and J by 3 bases, with 2 bases of the junction left unmatched. Germline CDR1 and CDR2: SNHLY and FYNNEI. The CDR3 spans 13 residues. This CDR3 is CASSPDRGYEQYF. CDR3 coding DNA: TGTGCCAGCAGTCCGGACAGGGGCTACGAGCAGTACTTC.

Concerning this clone: This CDR3 is also generated by other DNA sequences in the sample. The chain carries TRBV27 and TRBJ1-4; D uncertain. The V end lost 4 bases, the J end lost 0 bases, and 6 bases lay between the germline ends. The CDR3 consists of 14 residues. The V gene's germline CDR1 is MNHEY and CDR2 SMNVEV (reference sequence). DNA of the CDR3: TGTGCCAGCAGTTCGGAAGCAACTAATGAAAAACTGTTTTTT. Translated: CASSSEATNEKLFF. Complete variable domain (other parts from reference TRBV27 and TRBJ1-4): EAQVTQNPRYLITVTGKKLTVTCSQNMNHEYMSWYRQDPGLGLRQIYYSMNVEVTDKGDVPEGYKVSRKEKRNFPLILESPSPNQTSLYFCASSSEATNEKLFFGSGTQLSVL.

The rearrangement links TRBV4-1 to TRBJ1-5; no firm D call. Trimming cost V 2 bases and J 5 bases, with 13 bases left between them. Germline loops: CDR1 MGHRA, CDR2 YSYEKL. The CDR3 contains 15 residues. CDR3 loop: CASSQRSGLDQPQHF. DNA of the CDR3: TGCGCCAGCAGCCAAAGATCTGGGTTGGATCAGCCCCAGCATTTT.

In the case of this clone: An end of the junction differs from the germline gene, which may be a read error. Other DNA sequences in the same sample also yield this CDR3. The gene calls are TRBV5-5 and TRBJ1-2; 8 bases are shared with TRBD1. This CDR3 region has 13 residues. Looked up from germline, CDR1 is SGHKS and CDR2 is YYEKEE (reference sequence). CDR3 protein: CASSLGQDYGYTF. In nucleotides, the CDR3 is TGTGCCAGCAGTTTGGGACAGGACTATGGCTACACCTTC.

The CDR3 reads CASNPGYRTGDGYTF. CDR3 sequence (DNA): TGCGCCAGCAACCCCGGGTATAGGACAGGGGATGGCTACACCTTC. This chain links TRBV5-1 with TRBJ1-2; 9 nucleotides align to TRBD1. Germline values: CDR1 SGHRS, CDR2 YFSETQ. This CDR3 is 15 amino acids long. Trimming at V came to 6 bases and at J to 6 bases, leaving 12 bases not matched to a gene. The whole variable domain, filled in from reference TRBV5-1 and TRBJ1-2, reads KAGVTQTPRYLIKTRGQQVTLSCSPISGHRSVSWYQQTPGQGLQFLFEYFSETQRNKGNFPGRFSGRQFSNSRSEMNVSTLELGDSALYLCASNPGYRTGDGYTFGSGTRLTVV.

The chain links TRBV11-2 to TRBJ2-5; a possible D gene is TRBD2 (5 bases). Germline V lookup: CDR1 SGHAT, CDR2 FQNNGV. The CDR3 runs 17 residues. V was shortened by 5 bases and J by 5 bases, with 24 bases between the two germline ends. The CDR3 DNA reads TGTGCCAGCAGCCAGGAACCCGGACCTAGCTGGATGGAGACCCAGTACTTC. Its protein is CASSQEPGPSWMETQYF.

With regard to this clone: Other DNA sequences in the sample encode the same CDR3. Written as DNA, the CDR3 is TGTGCCAGCAGCGTAGGGGGTGGAATGAACACTGAAGCTTTCTTT. It codes for CASSVGGGMNTEAFF. This chain uses TRBV9 with TRBJ1-1; D is unclear. The germline V gene encodes CDR1 SGDLS and CDR2 YYNGEE. The length of the CDR3 is 15 residues. V lost 0 bases and J lost 0, with 9 bases in between.

The rearrangement joins TRBV4-3 to TRBJ1-4; D is unresolved. The CDR3 length is 15 residues. Germline V lookup: CDR1 LGHNA, CDR2 YSLEER. V was clipped by 0 bases and J by 4 bases, with 9 bases between them. The CDR3 DNA is TGCGCCAGCAGCCAAGATCCCAGTATTAATGAAAAACTGTTTTTT. It is translated as CASSQDPSINEKLFF.